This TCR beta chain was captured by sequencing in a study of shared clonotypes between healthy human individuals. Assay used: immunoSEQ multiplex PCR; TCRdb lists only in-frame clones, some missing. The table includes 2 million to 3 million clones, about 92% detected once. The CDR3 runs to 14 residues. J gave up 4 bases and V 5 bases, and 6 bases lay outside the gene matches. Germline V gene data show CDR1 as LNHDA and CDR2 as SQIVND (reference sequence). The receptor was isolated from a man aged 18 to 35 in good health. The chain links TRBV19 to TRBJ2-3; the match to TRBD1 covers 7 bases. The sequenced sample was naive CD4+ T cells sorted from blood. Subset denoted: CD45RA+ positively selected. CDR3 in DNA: TGTGCCAGTAGTGACAGGGTTTTGGCAGATACGCAGTATTTT. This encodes CASSDRVLADTQYF. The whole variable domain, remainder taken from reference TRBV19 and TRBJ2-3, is DGGITQSPKYLFRKEGQNVTLSCEQNLNHDAMYWYRQDPGQGLRLIYYSQIVNDFQKGDIAEGYSVSREKKESFPLTVTSAQKNPTAFYLCASSDRVLADTQYFGPGTRLTVL.